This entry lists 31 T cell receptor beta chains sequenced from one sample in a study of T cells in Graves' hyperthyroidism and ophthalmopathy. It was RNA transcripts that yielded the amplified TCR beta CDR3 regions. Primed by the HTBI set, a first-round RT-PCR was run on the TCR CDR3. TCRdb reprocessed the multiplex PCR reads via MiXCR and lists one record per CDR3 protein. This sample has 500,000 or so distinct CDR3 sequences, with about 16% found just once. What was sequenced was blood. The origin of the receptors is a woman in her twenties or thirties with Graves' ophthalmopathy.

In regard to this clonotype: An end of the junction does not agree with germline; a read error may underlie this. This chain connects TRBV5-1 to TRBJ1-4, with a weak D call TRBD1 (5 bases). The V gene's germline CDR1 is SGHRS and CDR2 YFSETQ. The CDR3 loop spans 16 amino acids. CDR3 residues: CANSSPTGAANEKLFF. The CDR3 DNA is TGCGCCAACAGCTCGCCCACAGGAGCGGCTAATGAAAAACTGTTTTTT.

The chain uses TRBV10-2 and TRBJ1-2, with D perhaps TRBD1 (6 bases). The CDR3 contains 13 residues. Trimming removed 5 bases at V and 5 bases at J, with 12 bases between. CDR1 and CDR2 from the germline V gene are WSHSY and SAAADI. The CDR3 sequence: CASSPDSQYGYTF. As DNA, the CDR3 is TGCGCCAGCAGTCCGGACAGCCAGTATGGCTACACCTTC.

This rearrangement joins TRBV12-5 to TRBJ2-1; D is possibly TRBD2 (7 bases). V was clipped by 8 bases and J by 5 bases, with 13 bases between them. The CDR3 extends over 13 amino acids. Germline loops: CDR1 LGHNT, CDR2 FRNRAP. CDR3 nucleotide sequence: TGTGCTAGTCGGGGGCGGGAGAACAATGAGCAGTTCTTC. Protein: CASRGRENNEQFF.

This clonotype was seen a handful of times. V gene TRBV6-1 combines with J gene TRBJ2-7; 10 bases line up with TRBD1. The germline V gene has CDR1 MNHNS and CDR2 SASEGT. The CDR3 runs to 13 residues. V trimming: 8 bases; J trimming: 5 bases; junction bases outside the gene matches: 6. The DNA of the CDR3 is TGTGCCAGCCCGGGACAGGGGCCAAACGAGCAGTACTTC. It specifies CASPGQGPNEQYF.

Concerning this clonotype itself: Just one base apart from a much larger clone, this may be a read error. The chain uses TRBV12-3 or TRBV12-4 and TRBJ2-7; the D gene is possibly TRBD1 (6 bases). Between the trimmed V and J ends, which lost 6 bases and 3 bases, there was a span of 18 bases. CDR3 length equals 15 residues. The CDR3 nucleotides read TGTGCCAGCAGACAGACCAGGGGAACTATCTACGAGCAGTACTTC. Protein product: CASRQTRGTIYEQYF.

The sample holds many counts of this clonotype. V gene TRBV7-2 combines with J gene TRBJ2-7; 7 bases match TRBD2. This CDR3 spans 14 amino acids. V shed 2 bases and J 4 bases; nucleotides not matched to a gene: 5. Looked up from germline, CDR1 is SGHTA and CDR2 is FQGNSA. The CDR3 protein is CASSLSTSAYEQYF. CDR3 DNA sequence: TGTGCCAGCAGCTTAAGCACTAGCGCGTACGAGCAGTACTTC.

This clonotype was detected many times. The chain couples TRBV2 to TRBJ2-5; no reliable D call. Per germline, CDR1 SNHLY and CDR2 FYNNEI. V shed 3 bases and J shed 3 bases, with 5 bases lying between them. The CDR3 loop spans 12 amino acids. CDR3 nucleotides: TGTGCCAGCAGTGAGGTAAAAGAGACCCAGTACTTC. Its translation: CASSEVKETQYF.

Written as DNA, the CDR3 is TGTGCCAGCAGTACGTACCGGGAAAATCAGCCCCAGCATTTT. Translation gives CASSTYRENQPQHF. The chain is built from TRBV6-1 and TRBJ1-5; D not certain. The CDR3 totals 14 residues. Per germline, CDR1 MNHNS and CDR2 SASEGT. V lost 5 bases and J 4 bases, leaving 12 bases between the germline ends.

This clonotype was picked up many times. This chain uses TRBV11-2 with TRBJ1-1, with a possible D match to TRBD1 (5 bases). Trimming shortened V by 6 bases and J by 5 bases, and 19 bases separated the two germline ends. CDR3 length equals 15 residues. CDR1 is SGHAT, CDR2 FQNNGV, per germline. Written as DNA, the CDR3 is TGTGCCAGCAGGGGTATTCAGGGTAGTAATACTGAAGCTTTCTTT. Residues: CASRGIQGSNTEAFF.

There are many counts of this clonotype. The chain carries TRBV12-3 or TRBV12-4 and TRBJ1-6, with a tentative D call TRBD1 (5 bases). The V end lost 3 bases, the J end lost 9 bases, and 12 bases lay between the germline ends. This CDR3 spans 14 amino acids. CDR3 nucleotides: TGTGCCAGCAGTTTCGGGGGGGGAGGTTCACCCCTCCACTTT. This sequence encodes CASSFGGGGSPLHF.

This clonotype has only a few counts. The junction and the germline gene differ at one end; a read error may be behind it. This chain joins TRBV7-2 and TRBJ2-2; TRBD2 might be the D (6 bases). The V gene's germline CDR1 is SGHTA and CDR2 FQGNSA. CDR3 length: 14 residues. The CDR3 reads CASSLLGDVGGLFF. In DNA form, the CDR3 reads TGTGCCAGCAGCCTTCTTGGGGATGTCGGGGGGCTGTTTTTT.

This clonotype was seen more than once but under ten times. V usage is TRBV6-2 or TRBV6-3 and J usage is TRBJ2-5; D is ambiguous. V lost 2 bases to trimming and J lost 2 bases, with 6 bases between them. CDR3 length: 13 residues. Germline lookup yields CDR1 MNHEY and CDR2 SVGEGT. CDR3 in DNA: TGTGCCAGCAGTTACCCCCCGCAAGAGACCCAGTACTTC. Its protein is CASSYPPQETQYF.

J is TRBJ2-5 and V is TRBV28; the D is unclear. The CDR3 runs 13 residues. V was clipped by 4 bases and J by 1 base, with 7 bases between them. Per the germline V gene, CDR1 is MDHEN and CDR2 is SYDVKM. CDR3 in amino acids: CASSWTLQETQYF. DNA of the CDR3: TGTGCCAGCAGTTGGACCCTCCAAGAGACCCAGTACTTC.

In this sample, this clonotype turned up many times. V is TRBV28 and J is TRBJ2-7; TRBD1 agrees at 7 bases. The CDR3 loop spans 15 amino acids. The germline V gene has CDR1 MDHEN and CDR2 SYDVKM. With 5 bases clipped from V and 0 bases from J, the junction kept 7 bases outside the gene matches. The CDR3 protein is CASSQGTVFSYEQYF. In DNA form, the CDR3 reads TGTGCCAGCAGTCAGGGGACAGTCTTCTCCTACGAGCAGTACTTC.

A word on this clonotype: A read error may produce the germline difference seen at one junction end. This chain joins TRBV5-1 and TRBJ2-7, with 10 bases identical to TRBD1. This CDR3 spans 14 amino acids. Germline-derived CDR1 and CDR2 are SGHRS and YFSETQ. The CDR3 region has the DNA TGCGTCAGCAGCTTAAGGACAGGGGGCTACGAGCAGTACTTC. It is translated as CVSSLRTGGYEQYF.

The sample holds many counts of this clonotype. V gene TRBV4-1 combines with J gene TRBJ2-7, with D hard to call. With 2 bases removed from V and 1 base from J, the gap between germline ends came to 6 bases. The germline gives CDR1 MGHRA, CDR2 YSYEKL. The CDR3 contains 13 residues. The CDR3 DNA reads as TGCGCCAGCAGCCAACCCATATCCTACGAGCAGTACTTC. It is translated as CASSQPISYEQYF.

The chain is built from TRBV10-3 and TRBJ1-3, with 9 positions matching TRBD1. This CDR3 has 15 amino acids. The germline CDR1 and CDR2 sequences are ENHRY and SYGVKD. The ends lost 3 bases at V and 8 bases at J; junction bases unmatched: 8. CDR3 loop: CAISDNTGGDDTIYF. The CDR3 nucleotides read TGTGCCATCAGTGACAATACAGGGGGCGACGACACCATATATTTT.

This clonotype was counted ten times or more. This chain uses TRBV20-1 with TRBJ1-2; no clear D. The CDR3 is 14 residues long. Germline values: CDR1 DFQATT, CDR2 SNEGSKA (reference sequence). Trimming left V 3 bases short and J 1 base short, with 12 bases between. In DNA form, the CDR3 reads TGCAGTGCTAGTGGGCAGACTTTTAACTATGGCTACACCTTC. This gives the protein CSASGQTFNYGYTF.

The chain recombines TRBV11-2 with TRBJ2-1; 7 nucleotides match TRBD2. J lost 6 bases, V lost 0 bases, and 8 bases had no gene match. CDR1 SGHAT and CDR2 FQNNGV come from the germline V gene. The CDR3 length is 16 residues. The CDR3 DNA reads TGTGCCAGCAGCTTAGATTTGGGGAGGGCCATCAATGAGCAGTTCTTC. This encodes CASSLDLGRAINEQFF.

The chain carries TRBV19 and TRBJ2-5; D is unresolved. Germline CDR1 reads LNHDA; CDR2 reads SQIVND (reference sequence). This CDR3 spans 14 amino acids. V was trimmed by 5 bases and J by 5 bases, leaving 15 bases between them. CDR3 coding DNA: TGTGCCAGTAGTCCGCGACCGGTGGAGGAGACCCAGTACTTC. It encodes CASSPRPVEETQYF.

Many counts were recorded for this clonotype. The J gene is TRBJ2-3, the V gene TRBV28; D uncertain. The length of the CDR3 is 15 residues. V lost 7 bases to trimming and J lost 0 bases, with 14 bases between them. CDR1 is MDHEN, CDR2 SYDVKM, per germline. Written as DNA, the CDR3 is TGTGCCAGCACCCGGGTGACCCTTAGCACAGATACGCAGTATTTT. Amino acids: CASTRVTLSTDTQYF.

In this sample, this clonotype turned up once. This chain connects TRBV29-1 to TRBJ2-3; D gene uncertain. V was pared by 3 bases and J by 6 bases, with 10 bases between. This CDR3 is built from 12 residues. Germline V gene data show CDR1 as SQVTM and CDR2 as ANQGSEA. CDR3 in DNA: TGCAGCGTTGACGAACAGTCGGATACGCAGTATTTT. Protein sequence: CSVDEQSDTQYF.

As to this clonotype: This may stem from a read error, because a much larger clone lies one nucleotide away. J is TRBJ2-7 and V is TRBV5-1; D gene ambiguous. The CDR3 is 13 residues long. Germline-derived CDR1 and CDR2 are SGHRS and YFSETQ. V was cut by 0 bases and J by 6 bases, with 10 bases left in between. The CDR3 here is CASSLEVSLEQYF. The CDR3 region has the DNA TGCGCCAGCAGCTTGGAGGTGAGCCTCGAGCAGTACTTC.

CDR3 region: CASTAVPSRGYTF. In nucleotides, the CDR3 is TGTGCCAGCACCGCAGTGCCATCGAGAGGCTACACCTTC. The V call is TRBV2, the J call TRBJ1-2; D unclear. V lost 7 bases and J lost 8, with 17 bases in between. CDR1 is SNHLY and CDR2 is FYNNEI in the germline V gene. The CDR3 covers 13 residues.

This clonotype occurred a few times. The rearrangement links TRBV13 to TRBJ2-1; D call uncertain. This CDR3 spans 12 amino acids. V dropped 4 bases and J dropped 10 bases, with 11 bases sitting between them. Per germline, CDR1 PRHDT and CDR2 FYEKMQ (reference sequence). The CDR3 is CASSSPDVEQFF. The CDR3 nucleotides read TGTGCCAGCAGCTCCCCGGACGTGGAGCAGTTCTTC.

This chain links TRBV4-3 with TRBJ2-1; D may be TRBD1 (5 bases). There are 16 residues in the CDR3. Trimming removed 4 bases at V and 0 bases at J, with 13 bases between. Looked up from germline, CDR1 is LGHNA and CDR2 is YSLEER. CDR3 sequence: CASSPVQVSSYNEQFF. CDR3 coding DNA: TGCGCCAGCAGCCCAGTACAGGTTAGCTCCTACAATGAGCAGTTCTTC.

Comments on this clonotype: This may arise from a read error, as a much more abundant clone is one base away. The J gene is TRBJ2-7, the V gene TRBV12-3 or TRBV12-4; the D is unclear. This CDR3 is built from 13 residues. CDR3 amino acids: CAISLVSSHEQYF. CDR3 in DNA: TGTGCCATCAGTTTAGTAAGCTCTCACGAGCAGTACTTC.

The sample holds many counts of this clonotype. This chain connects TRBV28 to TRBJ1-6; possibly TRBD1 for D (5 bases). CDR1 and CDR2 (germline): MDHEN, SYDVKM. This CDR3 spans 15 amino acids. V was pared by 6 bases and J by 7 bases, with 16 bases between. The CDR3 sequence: CASRAAGRRNSPLHF. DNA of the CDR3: TGTGCCAGCAGAGCTGCGGGGCGCAGGAATTCACCCCTCCACTTT.

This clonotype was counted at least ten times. The CDR3 loop reads CSARAGAKRNQPQHF. The CDR3, as DNA: TGCAGTGCTAGAGCAGGGGCCAAGAGGAATCAGCCCCAGCATTTT. V and J are TRBV20-1 and TRBJ1-5, with D tentatively TRBD1 (6 bases). The CDR3 runs to 15 residues. V lost 1 base and J 4 bases, leaving 14 bases between the germline ends. Germline V gene sequence: CDR1 DFQATT, CDR2 SNEGSKA (reference sequence).

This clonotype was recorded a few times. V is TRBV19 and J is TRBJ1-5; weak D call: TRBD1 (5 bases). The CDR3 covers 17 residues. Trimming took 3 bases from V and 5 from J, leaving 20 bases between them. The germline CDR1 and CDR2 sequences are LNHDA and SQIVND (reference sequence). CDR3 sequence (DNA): TGTGCCAGTAGTATGATCCTGGGGACGGGGAGGCATCAGCCCCAGCATTTT. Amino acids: CASSMILGTGRHQPQHF.

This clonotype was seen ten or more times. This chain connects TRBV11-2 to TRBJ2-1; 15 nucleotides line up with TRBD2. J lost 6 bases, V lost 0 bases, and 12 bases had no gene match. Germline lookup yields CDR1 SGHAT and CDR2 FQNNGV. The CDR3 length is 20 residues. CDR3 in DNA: TGTGCCAGCAGCTTAGATTGGGGACTAGCGGGAGGCGGACTTCTCAATGAGCAGTTCTTC. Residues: CASSLDWGLAGGGLLNEQFF.